The rows below give T cell receptor beta chains drawn from one sample of a study. MiXCR, applied by TCRdb to the 5' RACE reads, yields one record per CDR3 protein. The table has around 30,000 distinct CDR3 sequences, 24% seen once. Sample: memory CD4+ T cells sorted from blood. These receptors originate from a female donor with breast cancer. The conserved cysteine and the conserved F or W are not part of the CDR3 here. Each record gives: clone size, V gene, CDR3 protein. Expanded clones are given a class, and other clones once, few, many or no size at all.

many	TRBV24-1	ATSDLRFGGQETQY
NA	TRBV9	ASSSQGIPYEQY
NA	TRBV7-9	ASSLPAGAGDTQY
few	TRBV12-3/TRBV12-4	ASSLPSGGYETQY
many	TRBV12-3/TRBV12-4	ASSSSGTAH
NA	TRBV9	ASSVRGGAQY
NA	TRBV4-3	ASSQGTGGAYEQY
few	TRBV24-1	ATSDGPYNEQF
few	TRBV4-3	ASSQDGGGAYEQY
NA	TRBV4-1	ASSPGTSGLYEQY
medium-sized	TRBV9	ASSVANEQF
many	TRBV10-2	ASGVRNYEQY
many	TRBV28	ASSRATVGYT
NA	TRBV5-1	ASSWRQEYEQY
few	TRBV5-5	ASSIAGYEQY
NA	TRBV27	ASAIGQSSEAF
few	TRBV20-1	SARTPRGPGANVLT
few	TRBV9	ASSVDPSKDTEDGYT
NA	TRBV28	AGTLDGPGNTIY
few	TRBV6-5	ASAAGNTEAF
many	TRBV7-3	ASSPRGALNEQF
few	TRBV24-1	ATSDPELTAPGTGELF
NA	TRBV7-3	ASSHGGLSTDTQY
few	TRBV27	ASSPSVGETQY
medium-sized	TRBV6-2/TRBV6-3	ASTPGREVNTEAF
NA	TRBV5-5	AGSPGQGVGQPQH
NA	TRBV27	ASGLQGPRINEQF
few	TRBV12-3/TRBV12-4	ASSSKLAGMTDTQY
NA	TRBV4-1	ASSQDRNNRESY
NA	TRBV7-8	ASSARLGGAGEKLF
few	TRBV6-5	ASSRGGAGTGELF
few	TRBV4-1	ASSQVLTGEETQY
few	TRBV15	ATSRKPGTGVSYNEQF
NA	TRBV4-1	ASSLRNRVAQETQY
many	TRBV6-5	ASGDGTTMNTEAF
many	TRBV20-1	SARSIQVSYEQY
few	TRBV10-3	AISDLEREKIANVLT
NA	TRBV2	ASGGQGLYNSPLH
NA	TRBV29-1	SVIPTQGALSGSGANVLT
many	TRBV27	ASGTLPQH
many	TRBV20-1	SVTSVGLAGRNEQF
few	TRBV7-9	ASSPVGAANEKLF
NA	TRBV27	ASSLLGPAGTEAF
NA	TRBV2	ASSDARRENEQF
few	TRBV28	TSSFGGLGETQY
NA	TRBV6-2/TRBV6-3	ASSVDGPSGNTIY
few	TRBV6-2/TRBV6-3	ASRGSPRLEQF
many	TRBV5-1	ASMRGVDEQF
few	TRBV7-2	ASSFGRAINTEAF
many	TRBV12-3/TRBV12-4	ASTTASGGARTGELF
NA	TRBV7-3	ASGNASGGNTGELF
many	TRBV6-2/TRBV6-3	ASSSYRVDTQY
many	TRBV6-5	ASTDSRTVARDGYT
many	TRBV7-9	ASSWGDSGNTIY
NA	TRBV6-6	ASNGEGINSPLH
many	TRBV20-1	SARPPSSSYNEQF
once	TRBV4-2	ASSREDVSPYEQY
NA	TRBV20-1	SAIGTAYSNYGYT
many	TRBV6-2/TRBV6-3	ASRAGENTGELF
NA	TRBV6-1	ASSDWTEWYQPQH